This passage covers 9 T cell receptor beta chains from one sample sequenced in a study of T cell responses to AZD1222 COVID-19 vaccine. Measured with immunoSEQ multiplex PCR; TCRdb has only the in-frame clones, and not every one. Of approximately 150,000 clones in the sample, 70% to 90% are singletons; the top ten hold 3.5% to 5.5%. Sequenced material: peripheral blood, taken 28 days after the second dose of the MenACWY control vaccine. These receptors all come from an adult who received the MenACWY meningococcal vaccine as a control.

V gene TRBV27 combines with J gene TRBJ2-7; TRBD1 agrees at 7 bases. Germline CDR1 is MNHEY and CDR2 is SMNVEV (reference sequence). V was clipped by 7 bases and J by 2 bases; unmatched bases: 8. The length of the CDR3 is 14 residues. Here the CDR3 reads CASTRPGQPYEQYF. CDR3 coding DNA: TGTGCCAGCACTCGCCCGGGACAGCCCTACGAGCAGTACTTC.

The chain links TRBV28 to TRBJ1-1; D is undetermined. CDR1 and CDR2 (germline): MDHEN, SYDVKM. Trimming left V 5 bases short and J 5 bases short, with 15 bases between. The CDR3 is made up of 14 amino acids. The CDR3 bases are TGTGCCAGCAGTCCCTTCTTTTTGGGGACTGAAGCTTTCTTT. As protein: CASSPFFLGTEAFF. Supplemented by reference TRBV28 and TRBJ1-1, the full variable domain reads DVKVTQSSRYLVKRTGEKVFLECVQDMDHENMFWYRQDPGLGLRLIYFSYDVKMKEKGDIPEGYSVSREKKERFSLILESASTNQTSMYLCASSPFFLGTEAFFGQGTRLTVV.

The table lists this clone with a count of one. V gene TRBV28 combines with J gene TRBJ1-5; D gene uncertain. The CDR3 loop spans 13 amino acids. CDR1 MDHEN and CDR2 SYDVKM come from the germline V gene. With 4 bases removed from V and 7 bases from J, the gap between germline ends came to 11 bases. CDR3 sequence (DNA): TGTGCCAGCAGTTCAGCGGACGCCCAGCCCCAGCATTTT. This encodes CASSSADAQPQHF.

The rearrangement uses TRBV28 and TRBJ1-2, with D unresolved. The V gene lost 6 bases and the J gene lost 4 bases, with 12 bases spanning the gap. Germline CDR1 reads MDHEN; CDR2 reads SYDVKM. This CDR3 contains 13 residues. CDR3 protein: CASSTMGSYGYTF. The CDR3 bases are TGTGCCAGCAGCACCATGGGTAGCTATGGCTACACCTTC.

V and J are TRBV6-2 or TRBV6-3 and TRBJ2-3; 7 bases are a match to TRBD2. The CDR3 totals 16 residues. Germline lookup yields CDR1 MNHEY and CDR2 SVGEGT. The V gene end was trimmed by 0 bases and the J gene end by 2 bases; junction bases not matched to a gene: 5. CDR3 coding DNA: TGTGCCAGCAGTTACTCAGGAGCGGGGTCCACAGATACGCAGTATTTT. Its translation is CASSYSGAGSTDTQYF.

The genes are TRBV28 and TRBJ1-1; D uncertain. The CDR3 totals 13 residues. Trimming pared 8 bases from V and 4 bases from J, leaving 14 bases between. In germline, CDR1 is MDHEN, CDR2 SYDVKM. The CDR3 DNA follows: TGTGCCAGCTGGCCCGGGTATCGCACTGAAGCTTTCTTT. Translation: CASWPGYRTEAFF.

Note on this clone: Other nucleotide sequences in the sample specify the same CDR3. This chain uses TRBV6-5 with TRBJ2-7, with D unresolved. CDR3 length equals 13 residues. V dropped 6 bases and J dropped 2 bases, with 11 bases sitting between them. The V gene's germline CDR1 is MNHEY and CDR2 SVGAGI. This CDR3 reads CASRSGSTYEQYF. The CDR3 region has the DNA TGTGCCAGCAGATCCGGAAGCACCTACGAGCAGTACTTC.

V usage is TRBV9 and J usage is TRBJ1-2, with D possibly matching TRBD1 (5 bases). Trimming removed 4 bases from V and 5 bases from J, with 24 bases in between. In germline, CDR1 is SGDLS, CDR2 YYNGEE. The CDR3 contains 17 residues. Here the CDR3 reads CASSPSGGVPIGYGYTF. Written as DNA, the CDR3 is TGTGCCAGCAGCCCCTCGGGAGGGGTACCGATAGGGTATGGCTACACCTTC. Combining the CDR3 with reference TRBV9 and TRBJ1-2 gives the whole variable domain DSGVTQTPKHLITATGQRVTLRCSPRSGDLSVYWYQQSLDQGLQFLIQYYNGEERAKGNILERFSAQQFPDLHSELNLSSLELGDSALYFCASSPSGGVPIGYGYTFGSGTRLTVV.

As concerns this clone: This sample includes further DNA sequences coding for the same CDR3. The J gene is TRBJ2-7, the V gene TRBV12-3 or TRBV12-4; tentative D call: TRBD1 (5 bases). The V gene lost 6 bases and the J gene lost 3 bases, with 9 bases spanning the gap. The CDR3 totals 12 residues. The chain's CDR3 is CASRPDSYEQYF. The CDR3 coding sequence is TGTGCCAGCAGGCCCGACAGCTACGAGCAGTACTTC.